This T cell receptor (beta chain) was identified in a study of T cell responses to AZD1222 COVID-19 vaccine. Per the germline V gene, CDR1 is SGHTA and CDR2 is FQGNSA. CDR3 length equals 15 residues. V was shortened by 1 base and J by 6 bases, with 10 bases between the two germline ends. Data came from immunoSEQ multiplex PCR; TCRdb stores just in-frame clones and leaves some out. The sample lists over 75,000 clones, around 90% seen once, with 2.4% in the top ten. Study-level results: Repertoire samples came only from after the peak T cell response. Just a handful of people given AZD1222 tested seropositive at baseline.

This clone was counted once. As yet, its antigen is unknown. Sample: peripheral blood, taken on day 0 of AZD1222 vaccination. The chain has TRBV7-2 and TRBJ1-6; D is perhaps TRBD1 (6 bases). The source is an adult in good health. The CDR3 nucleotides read TGTGCCAGCAGCTTAGAGGGGGGTAGTAATTCACCCCTCCACTTT. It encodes CASSLEGGSNSPLHF. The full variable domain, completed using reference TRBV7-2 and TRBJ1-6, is GAGVSQSPSNKVTEKGKDVELRCDPISGHTALYWYRQSLGQGLEFLIYFQGNSAPDKSGLPSDRFSAERTGGSVSTLTIQRTQQEDSAVYLCASSLEGGSNSPLHFGNGTRLTVT.